The 16 T cell receptor beta chains reported below all come from one sample, sequenced in a study of cytomegalovirus exposure and HLA in healthy donors. The PCR made use of 60 Vbeta and 13 Jbeta primers. Measured with immunoSEQ multiplex PCR; TCRdb has only the in-frame clones, and not every one. The table shows 150,000 to 200,000 clones, with about four fifths occurring only once. Sequencing was performed on PBMCs. All receptors derive from a male donor in good health and CMV-seropositive.

The V gene is TRBV19, the J gene TRBJ1-1; D gene uncertain. The CDR3 has 13 amino acids. The germline V and J ends were trimmed by 5 bases and 2 bases, with 9 bases remaining between them. Germline V gives CDR1 LNHDA, CDR2 SQIVND (reference sequence). The CDR3 DNA reads as TGTGCCAGTAGTTCAGGCAGAAACACTGAAGCTTTCTTT. This gives the protein CASSSGRNTEAFF.

This rearrangement joins TRBV7-2 to TRBJ1-4; D is ambiguous. The CDR3 has 12 amino acids. The germline V gene has CDR1 SGHTA and CDR2 FQGNSA. Trimming left V 3 bases short and J 8 bases short, with 7 bases between. Here the CDR3 reads CASSFYGEKLFF. CDR3 bases: TGTGCCAGCAGCTTTTACGGGGAAAAACTGTTTTTT.

The chain couples TRBV9 to TRBJ2-1; D uncertain. CDR1 and CDR2 from the germline V gene are SGDLS and YYNGEE. Trimming cost V 3 bases and J 4 bases, with 17 bases left between them. The length of the CDR3 is 16 residues. CDR3 sequence: CASSETLAIPYNEQFF. The CDR3 region has the DNA TGTGCCAGCAGCGAAACCTTGGCAATCCCGTACAATGAGCAGTTCTTC.

V gene TRBV29-1 combines with J gene TRBJ1-1; 7 bases are a match to TRBD1. The CDR3 has 13 residues. J gave up 1 base and V 5 bases, and 4 bases lay outside the gene matches. Germline CDR1 and CDR2: SQVTM and ANQGSEA. The CDR3 here is CSVSQGGNTEAFF. The CDR3 DNA is TGCAGCGTTAGTCAGGGGGGGAACACTGAAGCTTTCTTT. Full variable domain (remainder filled in from reference TRBV29-1 and TRBJ1-1): SAVISQKPSRDICQRGTSLTIQCQVDSQVTMMFWYRQQPGQSLTLIATANQGSEATYESGFVIDKFPISRPNLTFSTLTVSNMSPEDSSIYLCSVSQGGNTEAFFGQGTRLTVV.

The chain couples TRBV27 to TRBJ2-7, with TRBD1 as a possible D gene (5 bases). The ends were cut back, 5 bases at V and 0 bases at J, with 11 bases in the middle. Germline values: CDR1 MNHEY, CDR2 SMNVEV (reference sequence). This CDR3 region has 14 residues. CDR3 region: CASSLDTGSYEQYF. In nucleotides, the CDR3 is TGTGCCAGCAGTCTGGACACTGGCTCCTACGAGCAGTACTTC.

The chain couples TRBV7-9 to TRBJ1-2, with a tentative D call TRBD1 (5 bases). The V and J ends lost 2 bases and 8 bases respectively, with 12 bases between them. The CDR3 has 13 residues. Germline CDR1 reads SEHNR; CDR2 reads FQNEAQ (reference sequence). CDR3 sequence (DNA): TGTGCCAGCAGCTTATGGCAGGGTGGCGGCTACACCTTC. Its translation is CASSLWQGGGYTF.

CDR3 sequence reads: CASSRTQEYYEQYF. The CDR3 DNA is TGTGCCAGCAGCCGCACACAGGAATACTACGAGCAGTACTTC. The V and J genes are TRBV2 and TRBJ2-7; a weak D match, TRBD1 (5 bases). Germline CDR1 is SNHLY and CDR2 is FYNNEI. V was cut by 6 bases and J by 3 bases, with 15 bases left in between. The CDR3 runs to 14 residues.

Only a few counts were recorded for this clone. The CDR3 carries no conserved terminal phenylalanine or tryptophan, so it likely arises from a read error. The limits of the CDR3 on the DNA are not certain, so only TCRdb's listed CDR3 is given. This chain joins TRBV12-2 and TRBJ1-2; TRBD1 was called by the table and not checked on the DNA. TRBV12-2 is termed a pseudogene. The CDR3 has 9 amino acids, counting both end residues. CDR3 loop: CASRLTARP.

The V call is TRBV19, the J call TRBJ1-6, with TRBD1 identical over 10 bases. Germline CDR1 and CDR2: LNHDA and SQIVND (reference sequence). The CDR3 runs to 17 residues. V shed 5 bases and J 6 bases; nucleotides not matched to a gene: 10. In DNA form, the CDR3 reads TGTGCCAGTAGTCGACAGGGGGCATGGGGAAGTAATTCACCCCTCCACTTT. Protein product: CASSRQGAWGSNSPLHF.

The J gene is TRBJ2-1, the V gene TRBV6-5; the D is unclear. The V gene lost 0 bases and the J gene lost 5 bases, with 14 bases spanning the gap. This CDR3 spans 16 amino acids. Per germline, CDR1 MNHEY and CDR2 SVGAGI. The CDR3 loop reads CASSYSTGLVDNEQFF. The CDR3 bases are TGTGCCAGCAGTTACTCGACTGGCCTAGTCGACAATGAGCAGTTCTTC.

The rearrangement joins TRBV7-9 to TRBJ2-2; D perhaps matches TRBD2 (8 bases). CDR3 length: 16 amino acids. CDR1 SEHNR and CDR2 FQNEAQ come from the germline V gene (reference sequence). The V gene lost 7 bases and the J gene lost 2 bases, with 17 bases spanning the gap. The CDR3 spells CASNRGGDSNTGELFF. The CDR3, as DNA: TGTGCCAGCAACCGGGGGGGGGACAGCAACACCGGGGAGCTGTTTTTT.

The J gene is TRBJ1-2, the V gene TRBV30; D is possibly TRBD1 (5 bases). Germline V gives CDR1 GTSNPN, CDR2 SVGIG (reference sequence). The CDR3 is 11 residues long. Trimming stripped 7 bases from V and 5 bases from J, with 11 bases between. The CDR3 DNA reads as TGTGCCTTGGAGGGGTTTTATGGCTACACCTTC. Protein product: CALEGFYGYTF.

V usage is TRBV5-6 and J usage is TRBJ1-2; tentatively, D is TRBD1 (5 bases). This CDR3 comprises 15 residues. Germline values: CDR1 SGHDT, CDR2 YYEEEE. V lost 1 base, J lost 3 bases, and 13 bases lay in between. CDR3 sequence reads: CASSLFGVRDYGYTF. CDR3 sequence (DNA): TGTGCCAGCAGCTTGTTTGGGGTCAGGGACTATGGCTACACCTTC.

This chain's CDR3 is CASSVEGQDQPQHF. DNA of the CDR3: TGTGCCAGCAGCGTAGAAGGTCAGGATCAGCCCCAGCATTTT. The rearrangement uses TRBV9 and TRBJ1-5; the D is unclear. CDR3 length equals 14 residues. The V gene lost 0 bases and the J gene lost 5 bases, with 9 bases spanning the gap. Germline CDR1 reads SGDLS; CDR2 reads YYNGEE.

CDR3 in DNA: TGTGCCAGCAGCTCAAAGGGGGCTACAGATACGCAGTATTTT. Protein sequence: CASSSKGATDTQYF. This chain connects TRBV7-9 to TRBJ2-3; 7 bases agree with TRBD1. The CDR3 has 14 amino acids. Trimming took 4 bases from V and 3 from J; bases not matched to a gene: 4. The germline V gene has CDR1 SEHNR and CDR2 FQNEAQ (reference sequence).

The chain recombines TRBV4-3 with TRBJ2-1, with 7 bases that match TRBD2. CDR3 length equals 15 residues. V dropped 4 bases and J dropped 0; count of bases not matched to a gene: 3. The germline gives CDR1 LGHNA, CDR2 YSLEER. In DNA form, the CDR3 reads TGCGCCAGCAGCCCAAGCGGGAACTCCTACAATGAGCAGTTCTTC. Protein sequence: CASSPSGNSYNEQFF.